The next 24 T cell receptor beta chains were all read from a single sample in a study of CD8+ T cells in alopecia areata. RNA was isolated and reverse transcribed to cDNA, the sequencing template. Measured with immunoSEQ multiplex PCR; TCRdb has only the in-frame clones, and not every one. The sample includes about 97,000 clones, roughly two fifths seen only once; the top ten take about 1.4%. Sequenced: CD4+ T cells sorted from blood. The receptor set was obtained from a human donor with alopecia areata.

The V and J genes are TRBV28 and TRBJ1-1, with D hard to call. The CDR3 has 13 residues. Germline CDR1 is MDHEN and CDR2 is SYDVKM. The V end was cut by 6 bases, the J end by 0 bases, with 8 bases between. Here the CDR3 reads CASSTVMNTEAFF. CDR3 DNA: TGTGCCAGCAGCACAGTAATGAACACTGAAGCTTTCTTT. Supplemented by reference TRBV28 and TRBJ1-1, the full variable domain reads DVKVTQSSRYLVKRTGEKVFLECVQDMDHENMFWYRQDPGLGLRLIYFSYDVKMKEKGDIPEGYSVSREKKERFSLILESASTNQTSMYLCASSTVMNTEAFFGQGTRLTVV.

This chain uses TRBV6-5 with TRBJ2-1; TRBD2 is a possible D gene (5 bases). Germline CDR1 is MNHEY and CDR2 is SVGAGI. This CDR3 is 15 amino acids long. V was shortened by 2 bases and J by 4 bases, with 12 bases between the two germline ends. This chain's CDR3 is CASSYVGSGYNEQFF. In nucleotides, the CDR3 is TGTGCCAGCAGTTACGTCGGGTCGGGGTACAATGAGCAGTTCTTC.

V is TRBV5-1 and J is TRBJ2-2, with 7 bases lining up with TRBD1. This CDR3 has 17 residues. The germline V gene encodes CDR1 SGHRS and CDR2 YFSETQ. Germline trimming cut 1 base from V and 0 bases from J; bases unmatched to any gene: 6. CDR3 in amino acids: CASSLLPGGTNTGELFF. The CDR3 DNA follows: TGCGCCAGCAGCTTGCTCCCAGGGGGTACGAACACCGGGGAGCTGTTTTTT.

The J gene is TRBJ1-3, the V gene TRBV5-6, with D possibly TRBD1 on 5 matching bases. This CDR3 is built from 16 residues. Trimming pared 4 bases from V and 2 bases from J, leaving 16 bases between. Germline loops: CDR1 SGHDT, CDR2 YYEEEE. CDR3 sequence: CASSLLPGGTGNTIYF. In DNA form, the CDR3 reads TGTGCCAGCAGCCTTCTCCCGGGGGGTACTGGAAACACCATATATTTT.

The table lists this clone with a few counts. The gene calls are TRBV7-2 and TRBJ2-5; no clear D gene. CDR1 and CDR2 (germline): SGHTA, FQGNSA. Trimming pared 8 bases from V and 2 bases from J, leaving 12 bases between. The length of the CDR3 is 13 residues. CDR3 in amino acids: CASSYGSQETQYF. The CDR3 nucleotides are TGTGCCAGCTCCTACGGCTCTCAAGAGACCCAGTACTTC.

The V call is TRBV30, the J call TRBJ2-7, with D possibly being TRBD2 (6 bases). Germline V gene data show CDR1 as GTSNPN and CDR2 as SVGIG (reference sequence). Between the trimmed V and J ends, which lost 3 bases and 4 bases, there was a span of 28 bases. This CDR3 has 18 amino acids. The CDR3 DNA is TGTGCCTGGAGAGTGGGACTGACACCCCTCACCAACAGGTACGAGCAGTACTTC. Translation gives CAWRVGLTPLTNRYEQYF.

V is TRBV25-1 and J is TRBJ1-2; TRBD1 is a possible D gene (6 bases). The germline V gene has CDR1 MGHDK and CDR2 SYGVNS. The CDR3 has 15 residues. Trimming left V 4 bases short and J 8 bases short, with 20 bases between. CDR3 amino acids: CASSAGQGRGPGYTF. The CDR3 region has the DNA TGTGCCAGCAGTGCTGGGCAGGGGCGAGGCCCGGGCTACACCTTC.

The count of this clone is one. This chain connects TRBV11-1 to TRBJ2-4; a possible D gene is TRBD2 (5 bases). The V gene's germline CDR1 is SGHAT and CDR2 FQDESV (reference sequence). Trimming stripped 4 bases from V and 1 base from J, with 8 bases between. CDR3 length equals 14 residues. In DNA form, the CDR3 reads TGTGCCAGCAGCTCTAGCCCCGCCAAAAACATTCAGTACTTC. This gives the protein CASSSSPAKNIQYF.

V usage is TRBV5-6 and J usage is TRBJ2-3, with D possibly being TRBD2 (5 bases). V was clipped by 0 bases and J by 0 bases, with 11 bases between them. This CDR3 comprises 16 residues. Germline CDR1 SGHDT, CDR2 YYEEEE. Here the CDR3 reads CASSLVRTRSTDTQYF. CDR3 DNA sequence: TGTGCCAGCAGCTTGGTCCGGACTCGCAGCACAGATACGCAGTATTTT.

This clone was detected only once. The chain is built from TRBV5-1 and TRBJ2-3; tentatively, D is TRBD2 (5 bases). The germline V gene encodes CDR1 SGHRS and CDR2 YFSETQ. The CDR3 is 13 residues long. V was pared by 4 bases and J by 8 bases, with 14 bases between. The CDR3 DNA sequence: TGCGCCAGCAGCCTGGACTCCCTTGGTACGCAGTATTTT. Translating it yields CASSLDSLGTQYF.

The gene calls are TRBV29-1 and TRBJ2-1; 11 bases agree with TRBD2. The CDR3 is made up of 13 amino acids. V trimming: 3 bases; J trimming: 5 bases; junction bases outside the gene matches: 0. The germline V gene has CDR1 SQVTM and CDR2 ANQGSEA. The CDR3 spells CSVEGLADNEQFF. The CDR3, as DNA: TGCAGCGTTGAGGGACTAGCGGACAATGAGCAGTTCTTC.

This clone was recorded once. CDR3 amino acids: CATITRTGFAYEQYF. The DNA for the CDR3 is TGTGCCACGATCACCCGGACAGGCTTCGCCTACGAGCAGTACTTC. This chain joins TRBV27 and TRBJ2-7, with TRBD1 matching 7 bases. CDR1 is MNHEY, CDR2 SMNVEV, per germline (reference sequence). After removal of 10 bases from V and 2 bases from J, the junction contained 14 bases not matched to a gene. The CDR3 is 15 residues long.

This clone came up a few times. The chain couples TRBV4-1 to TRBJ2-7; 7 bases line up with TRBD2. The V and J ends lost 0 bases and 3 bases, in that order; junction bases with no gene match: 5. Germline V gene sequence: CDR1 MGHRA, CDR2 YSYEKL. This CDR3 region has 15 residues. The CDR3 sequence is CASSQDRRDYYEQYF. In nucleotides, the CDR3 is TGCGCCAGCAGCCAAGATCGTCGGGACTACTACGAGCAGTACTTC.

The chain has TRBV14 and TRBJ1-1; no definite D call. Germline loops: CDR1 SGHDN, CDR2 FVKESK. Trimming removed 3 bases from V and 1 base from J, with 0 bases in between. CDR3 length equals 11 residues. CDR3 nucleotide sequence: TGTGCCAGCAGCCAGAACACTGAAGCTTTCTTT. Encoded protein: CASSQNTEAFF.

This chain uses TRBV15 with TRBJ2-4; D is uncertain. The CDR3 has 15 amino acids. Trimming pared 0 bases from V and 0 bases from J, leaving 6 bases between. Looked up from germline, CDR1 is LNHNV and CDR2 is YYDKDF (reference sequence). CDR3 coding DNA: TGTGCCACCAGCAGAGACAGCTTAGCCAAAAACATTCAGTACTTC. This sequence encodes CATSRDSLAKNIQYF.

As to this clone: Other DNA sequences in this specimen translate into the identical CDR3. The chain links TRBV20-1 to TRBJ2-7; D is undetermined. The CDR3 has 11 residues. Germline CDR1 reads DFQATT; CDR2 reads SNEGSKA (reference sequence). Between the trimmed V and J ends, which lost 1 base and 3 bases, there was a span of 4 bases. The CDR3 region has the DNA TGCAGTGCTAGAGCGGACTACGAGCAGTACTTC. Residues: CSARADYEQYF.

This clone was counted between two and nine times. The CDR3 spells CASSLVSRAFPDTQYF. For the CDR3, the DNA is TGTGCCAGCAGCTTAGTTAGCAGGGCCTTCCCAGATACGCAGTATTTT. V is TRBV7-2 and J is TRBJ2-3, with D possibly matching TRBD1 (5 bases). The CDR3 totals 16 residues. Deletions cut 1 base from V and 4 bases from J, with 15 bases between. Germline V gene lookup returns CDR1 SGHTA and CDR2 FQGNSA.

This chain connects TRBV4-1 to TRBJ2-6; D is possibly TRBD1 (6 bases). CDR1 is MGHRA and CDR2 is YSYEKL in the germline V gene. CDR3 length: 17 residues. The V end was cut by 3 bases, the J end by 4 bases, with 16 bases between. The CDR3 region is CASSQGADSSGANVLTF. In nucleotides, the CDR3 is TGCGCCAGCAGCCAGGGGGCGGACAGTAGCGGGGCCAACGTCCTGACTTTC.

This chain links TRBV19 with TRBJ2-1, with 9 bases identical to TRBD2. This CDR3 spans 14 amino acids. Germline V CDR1 and CDR2: LNHDA, SQIVND (reference sequence). V shed 4 bases and J 8 bases; nucleotides not matched to a gene: 6. As DNA, the CDR3 is TGTGCCAGTAGTAGGCGGGGGGGAGACCATGAGCAGTTCTTC. It is translated as CASSRRGGDHEQFF. Full variable domain (outside the CDR3, taken from reference TRBV19 and TRBJ2-1): DGGITQSPKYLFRKEGQNVTLSCEQNLNHDAMYWYRQDPGQGLRLIYYSQIVNDFQKGDIAEGYSVSREKKESFPLTVTSAQKNPTAFYLCASSRRGGDHEQFFGPGTRLTVL.

The genes are TRBV4-3 and TRBJ2-3, with 7 bases that match TRBD1. The CDR3 is made up of 16 amino acids. V shed 4 bases, J shed 0 bases, and the junction held 7 bases outside the gene matches. Germline V gene sequence: CDR1 LGHNA, CDR2 YSLEER. CDR3 nucleotides: TGCGCCAGCAGCCGCGCCCCGGGACAGAGCACAGATACGCAGTATTTT. This translates into CASSRAPGQSTDTQYF.

This clone was seen only a few times. DNA of the CDR3: TGTGCCTGGACCCTCCACTCCAGAATGAACACTGAAGCTTTCTTT. Translating it yields CAWTLHSRMNTEAFF. The V gene is TRBV30, the J gene TRBJ1-1, with D unclear. The CDR3 has 15 amino acids. Trimming took off 4 bases at V and 0 bases at J, with 15 bases between the two ends. Germline CDR1 is GTSNPN and CDR2 is SVGIG (reference sequence).

V is TRBV7-2 and J is TRBJ1-1; D gene ambiguous. The V gene's germline CDR1 is SGHTA and CDR2 FQGNSA. The V and J ends lost 1 base and 1 base respectively, with 13 bases between them. The CDR3 is 16 amino acids. The CDR3 bases are TGTGCCAGCAGCTTAGTCGGGCTGAGTTCGAACACTGAAGCTTTCTTT. This encodes CASSLVGLSSNTEAFF.

The chain uses TRBV7-3 and TRBJ2-1; the match to TRBD2 covers 9 bases. The V gene end was trimmed by 5 bases and the J gene end by 9 bases; junction bases not matched to a gene: 8. The CDR3 sequence is 14 residues long. From germline, CDR1 is SGHTA and CDR2 FQGTGA. The CDR3 spells CASSPQRGAGEQFF. CDR3 in DNA: TGTGCCAGCAGCCCCCAGCGGGGGGCCGGTGAGCAGTTCTTC.

V usage is TRBV2 and J usage is TRBJ2-5, with a tentative D call TRBD2 (5 bases). This CDR3 has 14 amino acids. Trimming took 4 bases from V and 2 from J, leaving 11 bases between them. Germline values: CDR1 SNHLY, CDR2 FYNNEI. CDR3 coding DNA: TGTGCCAGCAGTGTACAGAGACTACAAGAGACCCAGTACTTC. Translation gives CASSVQRLQETQYF.